The count of the clone carrying this T cell receptor beta chain is one. Its matching antigen is unknown. The PCR ran on 60 Vbeta and 13 Jbeta primers. TCRdb's table, derived via immunoSEQ multiplex PCR, lists solely in-frame clones and lacks some. The top ten clones hold 1.5% to 2% of a sample with around 130,000 clones, approximately 75% of them seen once. Looked up from germline, CDR1 is SEHNR and CDR2 is FQNEAQ (reference sequence). J was trimmed by 4 bases and V by 4 bases; bases with no gene match: 5. The CDR3 has 15 amino acids. This sample was included in a study of cytomegalovirus exposure and HLA in healthy donors. Whole-study results and caveats: Later on, an analysis found that several of the most significant clusters appeared to be linked to common viral pathogens, which included parvovirus B19.

The receptor was isolated from a man in his forties or fifties in good health and CMV-seronegative. The specimen sequenced was PBMCs. The chain employs TRBV7-9 and TRBJ2-7, with 12 positions matching TRBD1. The CDR3 bases are TGTGCCAGCAGCTCCAGGGACAGGGGGCTGTACGAGCAGTACTTC. Translation gives CASSSRDRGLYEQYF. Full variable domain (remainder filled in from reference TRBV7-9 and TRBJ2-7): DTGVSQNPRHKITKRGQNVTFRCDPISEHNRLYWYRQTLGQGPEFLTYFQNEAQLEKSRLLSDRFSAERPKGSFSTLEIQRTEQGDSAMYLCASSSRDRGLYEQYFGPGTRLTVT.